This T cell receptor beta chain was identified in a study of T cells in women clearing cervical HPV infection. The method was immunoSEQ multiplex PCR; TCRdb's version includes in-frame clones alone and lacks a portion of them. Across some 31,000 clones, the top ten clones capture more than 6% of the sample. In the case of this clone: The CDR3 end lies 3 residues beyond the end of the read and is filled in from the germline J gene.

Germline loops: CDR1 SNHLY, CDR2 FYNNEI. The V segment lost 6 bases and the J segment 9 bases; nucleotides outside the gene matches: 8. This CDR3 spans 15 amino acids. This TCR was sampled from a woman aged 18 to 75 with a cervical HPV16 infection that either progressed to CIN3+ or cleared (not recorded which). The rearrangement joins TRBV2 to TRBJ2-1; 13 bases are a match to TRBD2. Sequencing used blood buffy coat. The sequenced part of the CDR3 DNA is TGTGCCAGCAGGCAAGAGGGACTAGCGGGAAGTGAG. Amino acids: CASRQEGLAGSE. The CDR3 in full is CASRQEGLAGSEQFF.